This T cell receptor beta chain was sequenced in a study of metastatic and nonmetastatic thyroid tumors. No patient received treatment before thyroid surgery. Via MiXCR, TCRdb re-called the PCR reads. The repertoire holds fewer than 12,000 clones, with 28% as singletons. The CDR3 is 15 amino acids. V lost 3 bases and J lost 8; bases outside the gene matches: 8. Germline CDR1 is DFQATT and CDR2 is SNEGSKA (reference sequence). What was sequenced was tumor tissue. This rearrangement joins TRBV20-1 to TRBJ1-4; TRBD1 aligns across 11 bases. The source of this sequence is a male donor with papillary thyroid cancer or a benign thyroid nodule (not recorded which). Some clones in this sample may be carry-over from other donors' samples. CDR3 loop: CSARDRGRISEKLFF. For the CDR3, the DNA is TGCAGTGCTAGGGACAGGGGGCGCATTAGCGAAAAACTGTTTTTT.